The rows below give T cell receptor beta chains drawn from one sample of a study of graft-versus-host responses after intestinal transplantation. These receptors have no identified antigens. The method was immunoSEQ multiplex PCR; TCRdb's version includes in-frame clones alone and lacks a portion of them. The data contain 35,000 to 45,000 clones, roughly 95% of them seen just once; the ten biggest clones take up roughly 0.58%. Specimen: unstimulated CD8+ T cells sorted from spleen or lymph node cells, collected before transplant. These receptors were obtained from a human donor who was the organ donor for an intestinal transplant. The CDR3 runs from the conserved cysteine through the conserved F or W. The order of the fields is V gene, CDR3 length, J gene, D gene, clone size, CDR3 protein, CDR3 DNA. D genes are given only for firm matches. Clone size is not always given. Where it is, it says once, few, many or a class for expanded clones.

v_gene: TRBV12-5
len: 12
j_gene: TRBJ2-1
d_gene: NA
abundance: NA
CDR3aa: CASGLVRREQFF
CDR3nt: TGTGCTAGTGGTTTGGTACGACGGGAGCAGTTCTTC

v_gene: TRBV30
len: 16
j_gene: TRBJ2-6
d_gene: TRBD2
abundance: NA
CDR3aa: CAWTAGVSSGANVLTF
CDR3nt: TGTGCCTGGACCGCGGGGGTTTCCTCTGGGGCCAACGTCCTGACTTTC

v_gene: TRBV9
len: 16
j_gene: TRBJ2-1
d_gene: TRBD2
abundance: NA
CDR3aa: CASSAVGGGLNNEQFF
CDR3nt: TGTGCCAGCAGCGCCGTCGGGGGGGGCCTGAACAATGAGCAGTTCTTC

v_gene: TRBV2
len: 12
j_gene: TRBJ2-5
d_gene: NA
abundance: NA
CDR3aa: CASSENQETQYF
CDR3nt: TGTGCCAGCAGTGAAAACCAAGAGACCCAGTACTTC

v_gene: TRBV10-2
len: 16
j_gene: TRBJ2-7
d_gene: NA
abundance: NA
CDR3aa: CASSESQGGPPDEQYF
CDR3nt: TGCGCCAGCAGTGAGTCGCAGGGGGGCCCGCCGGACGAGCAGTACTTC

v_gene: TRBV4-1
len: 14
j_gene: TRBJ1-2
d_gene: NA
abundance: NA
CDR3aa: CASSLPQGPYGYTF
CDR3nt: TGCGCCAGCAGCCTCCCACAGGGCCCCTATGGCTACACCTTC

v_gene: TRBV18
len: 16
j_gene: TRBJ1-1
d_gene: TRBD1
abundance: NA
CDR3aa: CASSPKTGVRNTEAFF
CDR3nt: TGTGCCAGCTCACCAAAAACAGGGGTGAGGAACACTGAAGCTTTCTTT

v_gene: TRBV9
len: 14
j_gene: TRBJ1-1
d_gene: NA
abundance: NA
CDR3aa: CASSVDGANTEAFF
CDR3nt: TGTGCCAGCAGCGTAGACGGGGCTAACACTGAAGCTTTCTTT

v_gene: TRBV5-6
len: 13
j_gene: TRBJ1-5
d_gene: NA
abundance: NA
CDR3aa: CASSFDRNQPQHF
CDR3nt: TGTGCCAGCAGCTTTGACAGGAATCAGCCCCAGCATTTT

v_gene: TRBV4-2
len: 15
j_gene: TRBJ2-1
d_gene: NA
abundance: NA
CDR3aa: CASSQWVGGINEQFF
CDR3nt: TGTGCCAGCAGCCAATGGGTAGGGGGTATTAATGAGCAGTTCTTC

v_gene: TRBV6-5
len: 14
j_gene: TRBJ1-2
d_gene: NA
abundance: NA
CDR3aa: CASSTLPGAKGYTF
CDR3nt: TGTGCCAGCAGTACCCTGCCGGGGGCAAAGGGCTACACCTTC

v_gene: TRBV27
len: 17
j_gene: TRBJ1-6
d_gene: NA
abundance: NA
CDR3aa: CASSLSEGFTYNSPLHF
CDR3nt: TGTGCCAGCAGTTTATCGGAGGGTTTCACCTATAATTCACCCCTCCACTTT

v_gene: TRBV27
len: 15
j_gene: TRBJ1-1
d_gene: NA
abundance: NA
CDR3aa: CASRIGAGVNTEAFF
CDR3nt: TGTGCCAGCAGAATCGGGGCAGGAGTGAACACTGAAGCTTTCTTT

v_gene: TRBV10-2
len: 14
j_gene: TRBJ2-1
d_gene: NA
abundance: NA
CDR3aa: CASTPKPRDAVQFF
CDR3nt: TGCGCCAGCACCCCAAAGCCGCGGGACGCTGTGCAGTTCTTC

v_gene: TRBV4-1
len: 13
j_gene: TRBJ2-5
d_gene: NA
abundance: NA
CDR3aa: CASSGRFQETQYF
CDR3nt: TGCGCCAGCAGCGGCAGGTTCCAAGAGACCCAGTACTTC

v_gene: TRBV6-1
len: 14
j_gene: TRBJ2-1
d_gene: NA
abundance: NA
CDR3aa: CASRFDPSENEQFF
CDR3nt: TGTGCCAGCAGATTCGACCCGTCGGAGAATGAGCAGTTCTTC

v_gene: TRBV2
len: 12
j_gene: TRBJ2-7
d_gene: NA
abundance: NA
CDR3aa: CASTWGSGEQYF
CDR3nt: TGTGCCAGCACGTGGGGATCTGGCGAGCAGTACTTC

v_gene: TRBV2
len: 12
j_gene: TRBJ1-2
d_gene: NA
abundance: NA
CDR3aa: CALQIFFYGYTF
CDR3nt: TGTGCCTTACAGATTTTTTTTTATGGCTACACCTTC

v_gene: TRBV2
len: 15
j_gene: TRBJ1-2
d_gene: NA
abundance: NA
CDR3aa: CASSPPEQLLYGYTF
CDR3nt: TGTGCCAGCAGCCCCCCCGAACAGCTTCTATATGGCTACACCTTC

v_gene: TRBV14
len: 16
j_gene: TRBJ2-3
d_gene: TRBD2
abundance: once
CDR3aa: CASSQGTSVYTDTQYF
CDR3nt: TGTGCCAGCAGCCAAGGGACTAGCGTTTACACAGATACGCAGTATTTT

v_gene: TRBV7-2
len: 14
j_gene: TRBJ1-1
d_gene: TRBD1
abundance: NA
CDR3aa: CASSLVGTGPEAFF
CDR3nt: TGTGCCAGCAGCTTAGTAGGGACAGGGCCTGAAGCTTTCTTT

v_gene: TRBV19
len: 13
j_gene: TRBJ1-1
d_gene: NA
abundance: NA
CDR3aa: CASSMGTAFEAFF
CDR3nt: TGTGCCAGTAGTATGGGGACGGCTTTTGAAGCTTTCTTT

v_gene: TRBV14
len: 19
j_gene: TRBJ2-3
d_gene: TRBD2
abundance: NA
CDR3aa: CASSQVGIYFGGITDTQYF
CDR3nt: TGTGCCAGCAGCCAAGTTGGGATTTATTTCGGGGGGATTACAGATACGCAGTATTTT

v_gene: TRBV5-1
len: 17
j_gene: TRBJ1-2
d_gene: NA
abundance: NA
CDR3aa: CASSPRSITTAWSGYTF
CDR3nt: TGCGCCAGCAGCCCACGATCCATAACAACCGCTTGGTCGGGCTACACCTTC

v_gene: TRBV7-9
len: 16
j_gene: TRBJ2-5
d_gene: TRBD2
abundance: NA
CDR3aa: CASSPRLAGPQETQYF
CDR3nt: TGTGCCAGCAGCCCCAGACTAGCGGGGCCCCAAGAGACCCAGTACTTC

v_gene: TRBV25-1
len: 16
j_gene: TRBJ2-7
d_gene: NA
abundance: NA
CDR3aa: CASSARGSSSSYEQYF
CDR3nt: TGTGCCAGCAGTGCCCGCGGTAGCTCAAGCTCCTACGAGCAGTACTTC

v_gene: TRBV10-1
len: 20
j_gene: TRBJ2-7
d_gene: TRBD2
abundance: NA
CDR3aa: CASSEYPPGLAGRLTYEQYF
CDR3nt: TGCGCCAGCAGTGAGTACCCCCCGGGACTAGCGGGACGACTTACCTACGAGCAGTACTTC

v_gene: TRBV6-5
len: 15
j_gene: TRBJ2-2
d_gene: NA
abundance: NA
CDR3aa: CASSYSWVATGELFF
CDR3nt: TGTGCCAGCAGTTACTCCTGGGTTGCCACCGGGGAGCTGTTTTTT

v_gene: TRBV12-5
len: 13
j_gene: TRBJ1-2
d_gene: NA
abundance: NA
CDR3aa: CASGLGSSYAYTF
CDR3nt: TGTGCTAGTGGGTTAGGGAGTTCTTATGCCTACACCTTC

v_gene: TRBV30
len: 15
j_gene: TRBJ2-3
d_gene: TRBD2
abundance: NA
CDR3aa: CAWSVAGGLTDTQYF
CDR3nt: TGTGCCTGGAGTGTAGCGGGGGGCCTCACAGATACGCAGTATTTT

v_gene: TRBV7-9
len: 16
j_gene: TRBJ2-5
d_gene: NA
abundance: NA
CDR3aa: CASSLAATGNQETQYF
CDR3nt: TGTGCCAGCAGCTTAGCAGCGACAGGTAACCAAGAGACCCAGTACTTC

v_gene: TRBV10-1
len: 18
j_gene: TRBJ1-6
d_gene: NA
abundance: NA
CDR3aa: CASSGLRGRGTVGSPLHF
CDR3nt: TGCGCCAGCAGTGGGTTGCGTGGCCGGGGAACTGTCGGTTCACCCCTCCACTTT

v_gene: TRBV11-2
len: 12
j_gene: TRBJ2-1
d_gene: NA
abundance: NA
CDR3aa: CASSLAWGEQFF
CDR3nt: TGTGCCAGCAGCTTAGCCTGGGGTGAGCAGTTCTTC

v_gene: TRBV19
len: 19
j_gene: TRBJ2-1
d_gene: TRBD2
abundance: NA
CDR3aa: CASSIIGVAGAFSYNEQFF
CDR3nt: TGTGCCAGTAGTATTATAGGGGTAGCGGGGGCCTTCTCCTACAATGAGCAGTTCTTC

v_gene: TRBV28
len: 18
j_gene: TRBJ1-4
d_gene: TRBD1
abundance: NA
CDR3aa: CASSYKLSAGTANEKLFF
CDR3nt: TGTGCCAGCAGTTATAAACTTTCTGCCGGGACAGCTAATGAAAAACTGTTTTTT

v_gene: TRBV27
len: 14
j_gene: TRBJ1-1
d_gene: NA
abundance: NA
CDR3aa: CASSGVGANTEAFF
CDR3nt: TGTGCCAGCAGTGGCGTAGGGGCGAACACTGAAGCTTTCTTT

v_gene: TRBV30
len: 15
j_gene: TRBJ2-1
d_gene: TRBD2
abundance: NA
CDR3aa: CAWSDTLLAGFEQFF
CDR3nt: TGTGCCTGGAGTGACACCTTACTAGCGGGGTTTGAGCAGTTCTTC

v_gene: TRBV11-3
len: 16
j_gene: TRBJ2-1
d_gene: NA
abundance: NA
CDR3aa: CASSPRLTGEHNEQFF
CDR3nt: TGTGCCAGCAGCCCTCGGCTAACGGGGGAACACAATGAGCAGTTCTTC

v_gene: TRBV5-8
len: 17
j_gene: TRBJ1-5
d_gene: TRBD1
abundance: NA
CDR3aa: CASSLVSTGVSNQPQHF
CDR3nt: TGTGCCAGCAGCTTGGTCTCGACAGGGGTTAGCAATCAGCCCCAGCATTTT

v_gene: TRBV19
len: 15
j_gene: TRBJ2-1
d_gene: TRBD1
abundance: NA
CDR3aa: CASSTGQGPPNEQFF
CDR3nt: TGTGCCAGTAGTACCGGACAGGGCCCTCCCAATGAGCAGTTCTTC

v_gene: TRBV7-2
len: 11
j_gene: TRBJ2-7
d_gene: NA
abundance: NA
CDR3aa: CASSFSYEQYF
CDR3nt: TGTGCCAGCAGCTTTAGCTACGAGCAGTACTTC

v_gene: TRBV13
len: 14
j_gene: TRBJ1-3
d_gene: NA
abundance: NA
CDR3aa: CASSLDIGGNTIYF
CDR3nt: TGTGCCAGCAGCCTGGACATAGGTGGAAACACCATATATTTT

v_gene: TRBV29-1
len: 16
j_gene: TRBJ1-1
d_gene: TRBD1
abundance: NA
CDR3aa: CSGGASGRGRKTEAFF
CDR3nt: TGCAGCGGGGGGGCCTCGGGCAGGGGGCGAAAAACTGAAGCTTTCTTT

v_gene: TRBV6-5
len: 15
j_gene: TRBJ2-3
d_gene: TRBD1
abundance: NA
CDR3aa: CASSYHRGGTDTQYF
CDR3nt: TGTGCCAGCAGTTACCACAGGGGAGGCACAGATACGCAGTATTTT

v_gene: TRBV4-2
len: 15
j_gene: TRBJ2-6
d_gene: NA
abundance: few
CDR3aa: CASSQDPTGANVLTF
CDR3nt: TGTGCCAGCAGCCAAGATCCCACTGGGGCCAACGTCCTGACTTTC

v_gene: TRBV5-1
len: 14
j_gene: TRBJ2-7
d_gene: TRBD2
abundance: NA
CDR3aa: CASSSGLADYEQYF
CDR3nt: TGCGCCAGCAGCTCGGGACTAGCGGATTACGAGCAGTACTTC

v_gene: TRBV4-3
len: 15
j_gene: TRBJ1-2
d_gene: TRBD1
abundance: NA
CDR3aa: CASSQVLGQAHGYTF
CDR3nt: TGCGCCAGCAGCCAAGTTCTAGGACAGGCCCATGGCTACACCTTC

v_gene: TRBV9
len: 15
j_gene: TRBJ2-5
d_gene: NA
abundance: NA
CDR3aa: CASSVAGHGGETQYF
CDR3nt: TGTGCCAGCAGCGTAGCCGGGCACGGGGGAGAGACCCAGTACTTC

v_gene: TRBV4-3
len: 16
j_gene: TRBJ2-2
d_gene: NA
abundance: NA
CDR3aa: CASSQEATSYTGELFF
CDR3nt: TGCGCCAGCAGCCAAGAGGCGACTAGTTATACCGGGGAGCTGTTTTTT

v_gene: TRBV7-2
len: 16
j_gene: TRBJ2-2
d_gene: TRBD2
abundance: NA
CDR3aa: CASSYPGLVWTGELFF
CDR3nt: TGTGCCAGCAGTTACCCGGGACTAGTGTGGACCGGGGAGCTGTTTTTT

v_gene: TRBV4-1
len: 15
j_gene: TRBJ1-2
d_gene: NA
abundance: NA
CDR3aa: CASSQGDRLGYGYTF
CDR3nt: TGCGCCAGCAGCCAAGGGGACCGCCTTGGCTATGGCTACACCTTC

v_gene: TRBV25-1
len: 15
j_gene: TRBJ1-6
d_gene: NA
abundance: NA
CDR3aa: CASSEAWDISSPLHF
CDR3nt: TGTGCCAGCAGTGAGGCCTGGGACATTAGTTCACCCCTCCACTTT

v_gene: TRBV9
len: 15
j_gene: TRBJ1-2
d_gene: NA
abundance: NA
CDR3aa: CASSVADGVNYGYTF
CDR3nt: TGTGCCAGCAGCGTAGCTGATGGGGTAAATTATGGCTACACCTTC

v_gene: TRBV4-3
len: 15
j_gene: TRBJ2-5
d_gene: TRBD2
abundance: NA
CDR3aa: CASSPGLAGGETQYF
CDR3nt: TGCGCCAGCAGCCCGGGACTAGCGGGGGGGGAGACCCAGTACTTC

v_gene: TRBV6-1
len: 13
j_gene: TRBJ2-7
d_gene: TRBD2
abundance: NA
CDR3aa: CASSPGGSYEQYF
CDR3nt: TGTGCCAGCAGTCCGGGGGGCTCCTACGAGCAGTACTTC

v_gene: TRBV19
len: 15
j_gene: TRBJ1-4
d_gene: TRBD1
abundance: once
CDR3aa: CASSSGQGVVEKLFF
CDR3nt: TGTGCCAGTAGTAGCGGACAGGGTGTTGTTGAAAAACTGTTTTTT